Following are 17 T cell receptor beta chains from one sample sequenced in a study of T cells after yellow fever vaccination. TCRdb ran MiXCR on the 5' RACE reads and lists one entry per CDR3 protein. Of nearly 550,000 distinct CDR3 sequences in the sample, 15% to 20% are singletons; the top ten hold 14%. Source: PBMCs, taken 15 days after the yellow fever booster vaccination. The receptors originated from a man younger than 40 who received the YFV17D yellow fever vaccine.

This clonotype was counted only a few times. J is TRBJ2-3 and V is TRBV7-9, with 9 bases lining up with TRBD2. J was trimmed by 3 bases and V by 6 bases; bases with no gene match: 7. Germline V gene lookup returns CDR1 SEHNR and CDR2 FQNEAQ (reference sequence). There are 15 residues in the CDR3. CDR3 amino acids: CASSFTSGFTDTQYF. The CDR3 DNA sequence: TGTGCCAGCAGTTTTACTAGCGGGTTTACAGATACGCAGTATTTT.

This clonotype was observed a few times. The chain carries TRBV12-3 or TRBV12-4 and TRBJ2-3, with D uncertain. The CDR3 contains 15 residues. The V and J ends lost 0 bases and 9 bases respectively, with 16 bases between them. The chain's CDR3 is CASSLAGFKIPTQYF. Written as DNA, the CDR3 is TGTGCCAGCAGTTTAGCCGGTTTCAAGATTCCAACGCAGTATTTT.

There are a few counts of this clonotype. The chain combines TRBV29-1 with TRBJ1-4; D possibly corresponds to TRBD1 (5 bases). Germline CDR1 SQVTM, CDR2 ANQGSEA. The CDR3 runs to 12 residues. Between the trimmed V and J ends, which lost 4 bases and 6 bases, there was a span of 9 bases. The CDR3 loop reads CSVAGRDEKLFF. The CDR3 DNA reads as TGCAGCGTTGCAGGGCGGGATGAAAAACTGTTTTTT.

This chain connects TRBV5-4 to TRBJ2-7; D ambiguous. Per germline, CDR1 SGHNT and CDR2 YYREEE (reference sequence). Between the trimmed V and J ends, which lost 5 bases and 3 bases, there was a span of 12 bases. The length of the CDR3 is 13 residues. CDR3 loop: CASSDALGYEQYF. CDR3 bases: TGTGCCAGCAGTGACGCGTTGGGCTACGAGCAGTACTTC.

The CDR3 loop is CASGTGGSSEAFF. The CDR3 coding sequence is TGTGCCAGCGGGACAGGGGGATCGAGTGAAGCTTTCTTT. The rearrangement links TRBV12-3 or TRBV12-4 to TRBJ1-1, with 11 bases identical to TRBD1. Germline trimming cut 8 bases from V and 7 bases from J; bases unmatched to any gene: 6. The CDR3 runs to 13 residues.

In its sample, this clonotype was seen a few times. This sequence joins TRBV11-2 and TRBJ2-1; 11 nucleotides line up with TRBD2. J gave up 7 bases and V 5 bases, and 7 bases lay outside the gene matches. The CDR3 spans 15 residues. Germline V gene lookup returns CDR1 SGHAT and CDR2 FQNNGV. Here the CDR3 DNA reads TGTGCCAGCAGCCAAACTAGCGGGAGCAGGAATGAGCAGTTCTTC. As protein: CASSQTSGSRNEQFF.

This clonotype was counted a few times. CDR3 region: CASSWGTGEEQYF. CDR3 DNA: TGCGCCAGCAGCTGGGGGACAGGGGAGGAGCAGTACTTC. This rearrangement joins TRBV5-1 to TRBJ2-7, with 10 bases identical to TRBD1. Germline V gene sequence: CDR1 SGHRS, CDR2 YFSETQ. The CDR3 runs 13 residues. V dropped 3 bases and J dropped 7; count of bases not matched to a gene: 4. Complete variable domain (other parts from reference TRBV5-1 and TRBJ2-7): KAGVTQTPRYLIKTRGQQVTLSCSPISGHRSVSWYQQTPGQGLQFLFEYFSETQRNKGNFPGRFSGRQFSNSRSEMNVSTLELGDSALYLCASSWGTGEEQYFGPGTRLTVT.

The rearrangement links TRBV29-1 to TRBJ1-2; no clear D. The germline V gene has CDR1 SQVTM and CDR2 ANQGSEA. Trimming took 6 bases from V and 8 from J, leaving 10 bases between them. CDR3 length equals 10 residues. The DNA for the CDR3 is TGCAGCGTCGGCGGGAAGGGCTACACCTTC. It encodes CSVGGKGYTF. Together with reference TRBV29-1 and TRBJ1-2, the CDR3 gives the full variable domain: SAVISQKPSRDICQRGTSLTIQCQVDSQVTMMFWYRQQPGQSLTLIATANQGSEATYESGFVIDKFPISRPNLTFSTLTVSNMSPEDSSIYLCSVGGKGYTFGSGTRLTVV.

This clonotype was picked up a small number of times. The chain carries TRBV5-1 and TRBJ2-7; 8 bases match TRBD1. The CDR3 loop spans 14 amino acids. V trimming: 4 bases; J trimming: 7 bases; junction bases outside the gene matches: 10. Germline V gene sequence: CDR1 SGHRS, CDR2 YFSETQ. The CDR3, as DNA: TGCGCCAGCAGCGCCGGGACAGGCGGTGGGGAGCAGTACTTC. As protein: CASSAGTGGGEQYF. Based on the CDR3 plus reference TRBV5-1 and TRBJ2-7, the full variable domain is KAGVTQTPRYLIKTRGQQVTLSCSPISGHRSVSWYQQTPGQGLQFLFEYFSETQRNKGNFPGRFSGRQFSNSRSEMNVSTLELGDSALYLCASSAGTGGGEQYFGPGTRLTVT.

This chain uses TRBV20-1 with TRBJ2-1; perhaps TRBD2 as D (5 bases). Germline-derived CDR1 and CDR2 are DFQATT and SNEGSKA (reference sequence). This CDR3 is 12 amino acids long. V lost 5 bases, J lost 6 bases, and 11 bases lay in between. Here the CDR3 DNA reads TGCAGTGCTCGCGAGGGATTCAATGAGCAGTTCTTC. This codes for CSAREGFNEQFF.

This clonotype has only a few counts. The rearrangement joins TRBV18 to TRBJ2-3; tentative D call: TRBD2 (6 bases). This CDR3 spans 15 amino acids. Trimming removed 6 bases at V and 0 bases at J, with 13 bases between. CDR1 is KGHSH, CDR2 LQKENI, per germline. The CDR3 loop reads CASSLKRVSTDTQYF. The CDR3 nucleotides are TGTGCCAGCTCCCTGAAGCGGGTTAGCACAGATACGCAGTATTTT.

This clonotype has a handful of counts. This rearrangement joins TRBV4-3 to TRBJ2-7; perhaps TRBD2 as D (6 bases). The CDR3 is made up of 17 amino acids. CDR1 and CDR2 from the germline V gene are LGHNA and YSLEER. V was shortened by 5 bases and J by 0 bases, with 20 bases between the two germline ends. CDR3 region: CASSGGLSGPNSYEQYF. Written as DNA, the CDR3 is TGCGCCAGCAGCGGGGGTCTCAGCGGGCCGAACTCCTACGAGCAGTACTTC.

This clonotype was seen a few times. The chain has TRBV19 and TRBJ2-2; D is unresolved. CDR3 length equals 14 residues. CDR1 LNHDA and CDR2 SQIVND come from the germline V gene (reference sequence). V lost 9 bases and J lost 0, with 11 bases in between. The CDR3 loop reads CASRAPANTGELFF. CDR3 bases: TGTGCCAGCCGGGCACCCGCGAACACCGGGGAGCTGTTTTTT.

The gene calls are TRBV4-2 and TRBJ2-6; the D is unclear. Looked up from germline, CDR1 is LGHNA and CDR2 is YNFKEQ. This CDR3 region has 15 residues. Trimming cost V 7 bases and J 0 bases, with 10 bases left between them. Written as DNA, the CDR3 is TGTGCCAGCACTTCAGAAAACTCTGGGGCCAACGTCCTGACTTTC. It codes for CASTSENSGANVLTF.

The chain recombines TRBV4-3 with TRBJ2-2; D is uncertain. The CDR3 consists of 16 residues. Trimming removed 1 base from V and 3 bases from J, with 12 bases in between. From germline, CDR1 is LGHNA and CDR2 YSLEER. The CDR3 DNA reads as TGCGCCAGCAGCCAAGGGCACAACCTACACACCGGGGAGCTGTTTTTT. Residues: CASSQGHNLHTGELFF.

The gene calls are TRBV20-1 and TRBJ2-2, with 7 bases fitting TRBD1. This CDR3 is built from 17 residues. Germline CDR1 DFQATT, CDR2 SNEGSKA (reference sequence). V trimming: 2 bases; J trimming: 0 bases; junction bases outside the gene matches: 9. The CDR3 sequence is CSARRTGQRANTGELFF. The CDR3 DNA sequence: TGCAGTGCTAGACGGACGGGACAGCGAGCGAACACCGGGGAGCTGTTTTTT.

In its sample, this clonotype was seen many times. The V and J genes are TRBV15 and TRBJ2-4; D not resolved. Per the germline V gene, CDR1 is LNHNV and CDR2 is YYDKDF (reference sequence). There are 13 residues in the CDR3. Trimming took off 0 bases at V and 6 bases at J, with 6 bases between the two ends. CDR3 DNA: TGTGCCACCAGCAGAGATCAAGTAAACATTCAGTACTTC. Amino acids: CATSRDQVNIQYF.